This is a list of T cell receptor beta chains from one sample in a study of cytomegalovirus exposure and HLA in healthy donors. TCRdb's table, derived via immunoSEQ multiplex PCR, lists solely in-frame clones and lacks some. The listing contains around 210,000 clones. Sequencing was carried out using PBMCs. The receptors were gathered from a girl aged 2 to 9 in good health and CMV-seropositive. The CDR3 runs from the conserved cysteine through the conserved F or W. A D gene is named only where the DNA matches it firmly.

v_gene: TRBV2; j_gene: TRBJ2-2; d_gene: TRBD2; CDR3aa: CASRGVLAGSNTGELFF; CDR3nt: TGTGCCAGCAGAGGAGTCTTAGCGGGCTCGAACACCGGGGAGCTGTTTTTT
v_gene: TRBV28; j_gene: TRBJ1-2; d_gene: -; CDR3aa: CASSLTLGQNYGYTF; CDR3nt: TGTGCCAGCAGTTTAACCCTCGGACAGAACTATGGCTACACCTTC
v_gene: TRBV18; j_gene: TRBJ2-3; d_gene: -; CDR3aa: CASSPLQGSDTQYF; CDR3nt: TGTGCCAGCTCACCACTTCAGGGCTCAGATACGCAGTATTTT
v_gene: TRBV5-4; j_gene: TRBJ2-1; d_gene: TRBD2; CDR3aa: CAGRPGGEGNNEQFF; CDR3nt: TGTGCCGGCAGACCCGGGGGGGAGGGTAACAATGAGCAGTTCTTC
v_gene: TRBV5-1; j_gene: TRBJ2-7; d_gene: TRBD1; CDR3aa: CASSLVQDRGIEQYF; CDR3nt: TGCGCCAGCAGCTTGGTTCAGGACAGGGGTATCGAGCAGTACTTC
v_gene: TRBV25-1; j_gene: TRBJ2-1; d_gene: -; CDR3aa: CASSSPTRFNEQFF; CDR3nt: TGTGCCAGCAGTTCCCCTACTAGGTTCAATGAGCAGTTCTTC
v_gene: TRBV28; j_gene: TRBJ2-7; d_gene: -; CDR3aa: CASRQQGYEQYF; CDR3nt: TGTGCCAGCAGACAACAGGGCTACGAGCAGTACTTC
v_gene: TRBV7-8; j_gene: TRBJ2-1; d_gene: TRBD2; CDR3aa: CASSPERTSANNEQFF; CDR3nt: TGTGCCAGCAGCCCGGAACGGACTAGCGCCAACAATGAGCAGTTCTTC
v_gene: TRBV28; j_gene: TRBJ2-3; d_gene: TRBD2; CDR3aa: CASSLGLAGVFGTDTQYF; CDR3nt: TGTGCCAGCAGTTTAGGACTAGCGGGAGTTTTCGGCACAGATACGCAGTATTTT
v_gene: TRBV28; j_gene: TRBJ1-2; d_gene: -; CDR3aa: CASSFGAALANYGYTF; CDR3nt: TGTGCCAGCAGTTTTGGTGCGGCCTTAGCTAACTATGGCTACACCTTC
v_gene: TRBV28; j_gene: TRBJ2-1; d_gene: TRBD2; CDR3aa: CASSSHGRGEQFF; CDR3nt: TGTGCCAGCAGTTCTCACGGGAGGGGTGAGCAGTTCTTC
v_gene: TRBV7-9; j_gene: TRBJ1-6; d_gene: TRBD1; CDR3aa: CASSLGDRDNSPLHF; CDR3nt: TGTGCCAGCAGCTTAGGGGACAGGGATAATTCACCCCTCCACTTT
v_gene: TRBV7-6; j_gene: TRBJ1-3; d_gene: -; CDR3aa: CASSSRRGGGNTIYF; CDR3nt: TGTGCCAGCAGCAGCCGACGGGGTGGTGGAAACACCATATATTTT
v_gene: TRBV6-1; j_gene: TRBJ1-4; d_gene: -; CDR3aa: CAIGQPNEKLFF; CDR3nt: TGTGCCATTGGACAGCCGAATGAAAAACTGTTTTTT
v_gene: TRBV7-9; j_gene: TRBJ2-1; d_gene: TRBD1; CDR3aa: CASSPDPGTGLLSYNEQFF; CDR3nt: TGTGCCAGCAGCCCAGACCCCGGGACAGGGCTCTTATCCTACAATGAGCAGTTCTTC
v_gene: TRBV2; j_gene: TRBJ2-3; d_gene: -; CDR3aa: CASTSSFSTDTQYF; CDR3nt: TGTGCCAGCACATCTAGCTTTTCCACAGATACGCAGTATTTT
v_gene: TRBV6-6; j_gene: TRBJ2-2; d_gene: -; CDR3aa: CASSYYASAGELFF; CDR3nt: TGTGCCAGCAGTTACTACGCCAGCGCCGGGGAGCTGTTTTTT
v_gene: TRBV5-8; j_gene: TRBJ2-5; d_gene: TRBD2; CDR3aa: CASRPGLHQETQYF; CDR3nt: TGTGCCAGCAGACCGGGACTACACCAAGAGACCCAGTACTTC
v_gene: TRBV12-5; j_gene: TRBJ2-2; d_gene: -; CDR3aa: CASGLWSSEYTGELFF; CDR3nt: TGTGCTAGTGGTTTGTGGTCTAGCGAGTACACCGGGGAGCTGTTTTTT
v_gene: TRBV28; j_gene: TRBJ2-7; d_gene: -; CDR3aa: CASSLHLNGRDSYEQYF; CDR3nt: TGTGCCAGCAGTTTACATCTTAACGGACGGGACTCCTACGAGCAGTACTTC
v_gene: TRBV21-1; j_gene: TRBJ2-1; d_gene: -; CDR3aa: CASTRTGAFPSYNEQFF; CDR3nt: TGTGCCAGCACGCGGACAGGGGCCTTTCCTTCCTACAATGAGCAGTTCTTC
v_gene: TRBV7-9; j_gene: TRBJ1-5; d_gene: -; CDR3aa: CASSTVVGAVGNQPQHF; CDR3nt: TGTGCCAGCAGTACGGTGGTGGGGGCGGTGGGCAATCAGCCCCAGCATTTT
v_gene: TRBV28; j_gene: TRBJ2-7; d_gene: -; CDR3aa: CASGDRLWREGYEQYF; CDR3nt: TGTGCCAGTGGAGACCGACTTTGGCGGGAAGGATACGAGCAGTACTTC
v_gene: TRBV5-1; j_gene: TRBJ1-2; d_gene: TRBD1; CDR3aa: CASIPGTGDNNYGYTF; CDR3nt: TGCGCCAGCATTCCGGGGACAGGGGATAATAACTATGGCTACACCTTC
v_gene: TRBV2; j_gene: TRBJ2-3; d_gene: -; CDR3aa: CASSRWRADTQYF; CDR3nt: TGTGCCAGCAGTCGATGGAGGGCAGATACGCAGTATTTT
v_gene: TRBV11-3; j_gene: TRBJ2-3; d_gene: -; CDR3aa: CASSFGGDTDTQYF; CDR3nt: TGTGCCAGCAGCTTCGGGGGTGACACAGATACGCAGTATTTT
v_gene: TRBV28; j_gene: TRBJ1-4; d_gene: TRBD1; CDR3aa: CASSEGQGPRREKLFF; CDR3nt: TGTGCCAGCAGCGAGGGACAGGGACCCCGAAGAGAAAAACTGTTTTTT
v_gene: TRBV5-4; j_gene: TRBJ1-1; d_gene: -; CDR3aa: CASSLSSTDTEAFF; CDR3nt: TGTGCCAGCAGCTTGTCTAGCACGGACACTGAAGCTTTCTTT
v_gene: TRBV6-5; j_gene: TRBJ2-2; d_gene: TRBD1; CDR3aa: CASSYLGGPTGELFF; CDR3nt: TGTGCCAGCAGTTACTTAGGGGGCCCCACCGGGGAGCTGTTTTTT
v_gene: TRBV9; j_gene: TRBJ2-3; d_gene: TRBD2; CDR3aa: CASSEGEGVGTDTQYF; CDR3nt: TGTGCCAGCAGCGAAGGGGAGGGAGTGGGCACAGATACGCAGTATTTT
v_gene: TRBV28; j_gene: TRBJ2-2; d_gene: -; CDR3aa: CASIPSSAGELFF; CDR3nt: TGTGCCAGCATCCCCTCCTCGGCCGGGGAGCTGTTTTTT
v_gene: TRBV7-9; j_gene: TRBJ2-6; d_gene: TRBD1; CDR3aa: CASSPVLQGVGGANVLTF; CDR3nt: TGTGCCAGCAGCCCAGTCCTACAGGGGGTAGGTGGGGCCAACGTCCTGACTTTC
v_gene: TRBV18; j_gene: TRBJ2-7; d_gene: TRBD2; CDR3aa: CASSPLSGSPYEQYF; CDR3nt: TGTGCCAGCTCACCACTTAGCGGGAGCCCCTACGAGCAGTACTTC
v_gene: TRBV25-1; j_gene: TRBJ1-1; d_gene: -; CDR3aa: CASAGRGSVSFF; CDR3nt: TGTGCCAGCGCCGGTCGCGGTTCGGTATCTTTCTTT
v_gene: TRBV10-3; j_gene: TRBJ2-3; d_gene: -; CDR3aa: CAISKQGSDTQYF; CDR3nt: TGTGCCATCAGTAAACAGGGTAGCGATACGCAGTATTTT
v_gene: TRBV7-7; j_gene: TRBJ2-1; d_gene: TRBD2; CDR3aa: CASSLGGTSEQFF; CDR3nt: TGTGCCAGCAGCTTAGGGGGGACTAGCGAGCAGTTCTTC
v_gene: TRBV11-2; j_gene: TRBJ2-2; d_gene: -; CDR3aa: CASSPRLAENTGELFF; CDR3nt: TGTGCCAGCAGCCCCCGTCTGGCTGAGAACACCGGGGAGCTGTTTTTT
v_gene: TRBV7-8; j_gene: TRBJ1-5; d_gene: TRBD1; CDR3aa: CASSSGTGATSYQPQHF; CDR3nt: TGTGCCAGCAGCTCAGGGACAGGGGCCACTTCTTATCAGCCCCAGCATTTT
v_gene: TRBV6-5; j_gene: TRBJ2-7; d_gene: TRBD2; CDR3aa: CASSYEVSGIGSEQYF; CDR3nt: TGTGCCAGCAGTTACGAGGTTAGCGGGATTGGGAGCGAGCAGTACTTC
v_gene: TRBV7-9; j_gene: TRBJ2-7; d_gene: -; CDR3aa: CASSPGSGLGLLYEQYF; CDR3nt: TGTGCCAGCAGCCCCGGAAGTGGGCTCGGACTCCTCTACGAGCAGTACTTC
v_gene: TRBV12-5; j_gene: TRBJ2-3; d_gene: TRBD1; CDR3aa: CASGLRGHGDTQYF; CDR3nt: TGTGCTAGTGGTTTGAGGGGGCACGGAGATACGCAGTATTTT
v_gene: TRBV30; j_gene: TRBJ1-2; d_gene: -; CDR3aa: CAWIGRRDYGYTF; CDR3nt: TGTGCCTGGATCGGTAGGAGGGACTATGGCTACACCTTC
v_gene: TRBV6-5; j_gene: TRBJ2-1; d_gene: TRBD1; CDR3aa: CASSSGTGPYNEQFF; CDR3nt: TGTGCCAGCAGTTCCGGGACAGGTCCCTACAATGAGCAGTTCTTC
v_gene: TRBV28; j_gene: TRBJ1-5; d_gene: TRBD1; CDR3aa: CASAFRTGIQPQHF; CDR3nt: TGTGCCAGTGCATTTAGGACAGGGATTCAGCCCCAGCATTTT
v_gene: TRBV7-8; j_gene: TRBJ2-6; d_gene: -; CDR3aa: CASSFDGISGGNVLTF; CDR3nt: TGTGCCAGCAGCTTCGACGGGATTTCTGGCGGCAACGTCCTGACTTTC